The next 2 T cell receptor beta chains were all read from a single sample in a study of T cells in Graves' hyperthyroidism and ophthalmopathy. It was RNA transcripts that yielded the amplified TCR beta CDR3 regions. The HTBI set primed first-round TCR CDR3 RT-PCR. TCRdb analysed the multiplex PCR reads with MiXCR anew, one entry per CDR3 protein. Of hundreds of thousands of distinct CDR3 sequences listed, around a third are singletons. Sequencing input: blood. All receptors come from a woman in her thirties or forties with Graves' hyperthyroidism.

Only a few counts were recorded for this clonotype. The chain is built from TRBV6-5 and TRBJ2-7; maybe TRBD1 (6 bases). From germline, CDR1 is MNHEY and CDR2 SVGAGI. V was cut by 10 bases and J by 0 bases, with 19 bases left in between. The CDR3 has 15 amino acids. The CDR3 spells CATINSDRSSYEQYF. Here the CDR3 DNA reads TGTGCCACCATTAACTCTGACAGGAGCTCCTACGAGCAGTACTTC.

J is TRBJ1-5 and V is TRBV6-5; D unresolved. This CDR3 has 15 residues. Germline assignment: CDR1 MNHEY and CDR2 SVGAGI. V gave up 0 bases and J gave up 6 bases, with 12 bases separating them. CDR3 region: CASSYSVEVAQPQHF. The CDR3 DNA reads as TGTGCCAGCAGTTACTCGGTGGAGGTGGCTCAGCCCCAGCATTTT.